The 18 T cell receptor beta chains given below trace back to one sample, sequenced in a study of OX40 agonist ivuxolimab in advanced cancers. Method: immunoSEQ multiplex PCR; TCRdb's copy keeps in-frame clones and lacks some. Of about 60,000 clones listed, 90% to 95% are singletons. The material sequenced was CD4+ or CD8+ T cells sorted from blood, taken in a trial of the OX40 agonist ivuxolimab. These receptors came from an adult with an advanced solid tumor such as melanoma, head and neck, liver or kidney cancer.

This clone showed up just once. This chain connects TRBV2 to TRBJ2-7, with D possibly being TRBD2 (7 bases). The CDR3 is 14 amino acids. Germline CDR1 and CDR2: SNHLY and FYNNEI. V lost 8 bases to trimming and J lost 4 bases, with 18 bases between them. CDR3 protein: CASSYGGAAYEQYF. The CDR3 coding sequence is TGTGCCAGCTCTTATGGGGGGGCAGCTTACGAGCAGTACTTC.

The CDR3 sequence is CASLDRSNQPQHF. CDR3 nucleotides: TGTGCCAGCCTCGACAGAAGCAATCAGCCCCAGCATTTT. The genes are TRBV19 and TRBJ1-5; D perhaps matches TRBD1 (5 bases). Trimming removed 9 bases at V and 1 base at J, with 10 bases between. The germline V gene has CDR1 LNHDA and CDR2 SQIVND (reference sequence). This CDR3 spans 13 amino acids.

The chain links TRBV14 to TRBJ2-1, with D perhaps assigned TRBD1 or TRBD2 (5 bases each). Trimming removed 4 bases from V and 6 bases from J, with 10 bases in between. This CDR3 is built from 13 residues. CDR1 and CDR2 from the germline V gene are SGHDN and FVKESK. The CDR3 region is CASSPGRTNEQFF. DNA of the CDR3: TGTGCCAGCAGCCCGGGGCGGACCAATGAGCAGTTCTTC. The variable domain in full, with the rest retrieved from reference TRBV14 and TRBJ2-1, is EAGVTQFPSHSVIEKGQTVTLRCDPISGHDNLYWYRRVMGKEIKFLLHFVKESKQDESGMPNNRFLAERTGGTYSTLKVQPAELEDSGVYFCASSPGRTNEQFFGPGTRLTVL.

This sequence joins TRBV11-1 and TRBJ1-2; D unclear. Between the trimmed V and J ends, which lost 5 bases and 8 bases, there was a span of 15 bases. Germline values: CDR1 SGHAT, CDR2 FQDESV (reference sequence). This CDR3 has 13 residues. DNA for the CDR3: TGTGCCAGCAGCGTGAGAGGAGTAGAAGGCTACACCTTC. Translation gives CASSVRGVEGYTF.

The rearrangement links TRBV2 to TRBJ1-5, with unresolved D. V gave up 4 bases and J gave up 3 bases, with 7 bases separating them. The CDR3 has 13 amino acids. Germline CDR1 reads SNHLY; CDR2 reads FYNNEI. The DNA of the CDR3 is TGTGCCAGCAGTGTGACCTACAATCAGCCCCAGCATTTT. This encodes CASSVTYNQPQHF.

The chain employs TRBV9 and TRBJ2-1; 7 bases are a match to TRBD2. Trimming took 3 bases from V and 3 from J; bases not matched to a gene: 9. The germline V gene has CDR1 SGDLS and CDR2 YYNGEE. The length of the CDR3 is 16 residues. The CDR3 is CASSETLAGSYNEQFF. CDR3 coding DNA: TGTGCCAGCAGCGAGACCTTAGCGGGTAGCTACAATGAGCAGTTCTTC.

The chain carries TRBV14 and TRBJ1-1, with 8 positions matching TRBD1. Germline V CDR1 and CDR2: SGHDN, FVKESK. The CDR3 spans 14 residues. The trim removed 3 bases at V and 5 bases at J, leaving 5 bases unmatched. The CDR3 region is CASSHRTGRTEAFF. As DNA, the CDR3 is TGTGCCAGCAGCCACCGGACAGGGCGTACTGAAGCTTTCTTT.

This clone was seen once. The chain combines TRBV27 with TRBJ2-1; no firm D call. Trimming left V 3 bases short and J 6 bases short, with 12 bases between. Germline values: CDR1 MNHEY, CDR2 SMNVEV (reference sequence). The CDR3 totals 14 residues. CDR3 in DNA: TGTGCCAGCAGTTTTCTAGTGACGTTCAATGAGCAGTTCTTC. This translates into CASSFLVTFNEQFF.

V usage is TRBV28 and J usage is TRBJ2-7; TRBD1 is a possible D gene (5 bases). CDR1 is MDHEN, CDR2 SYDVKM, per germline. The CDR3 consists of 18 residues. Trimming left V 3 bases short and J 0 bases short, with 21 bases between. CDR3 sequence reads: CASSFPPLVDSSSYEQYF. The CDR3 DNA is TGTGCCAGCAGTTTTCCCCCACTCGTTGACAGCAGCTCCTACGAGCAGTACTTC.

The V call is TRBV19, the J call TRBJ2-7, with a tentative D call TRBD2 (6 bases). Per germline, CDR1 LNHDA and CDR2 SQIVND (reference sequence). The CDR3 runs 16 residues. Trimming shortened V by 4 bases and J by 2 bases, and 18 bases separated the two germline ends. The CDR3 sequence is CASSTWHGLTTYEQYF. CDR3 bases: TGTGCCAGTAGTACTTGGCACGGACTAACTACCTACGAGCAGTACTTC.

The V and J genes are TRBV9 and TRBJ2-7; the D gene is possibly TRBD2 (7 bases). The ends were cut back, 4 bases at V and 6 bases at J, with 17 bases in the middle. The CDR3 has 14 residues. Germline V lookup: CDR1 SGDLS, CDR2 YYNGEE. This CDR3 reads CASSKGGGVSEQYF. The CDR3 DNA sequence: TGTGCCAGCAGCAAGGGCGGGGGCGTTAGCGAGCAGTACTTC.

The rearrangement uses TRBV6-5 and TRBJ2-1; TRBD2 agrees at 13 bases. The CDR3 length is 11 residues. The V gene's germline CDR1 is MNHEY and CDR2 SVGAGI. With V trimmed by 8 bases and J by 14 bases, 3 bases remained unmatched. CDR3 DNA: TGTGCCAGCGGACTAGCGGGAGTAGAGTTCTTC. Protein: CASGLAGVEFF.

This chain joins TRBV30 and TRBJ2-3; D not resolved. The germline V gene has CDR1 GTSNPN and CDR2 SVGIG (reference sequence). V lost 1 base and J 3 bases, leaving 5 bases between the germline ends. The CDR3 sequence is 12 residues long. The CDR3 DNA reads TGTGCCTGGAGTGCCGGTACAGATACGCAGTATTTT. This codes for CAWSAGTDTQYF.

This clone was found once. The chain links TRBV9 to TRBJ2-5, with 14 bases lining up with TRBD2. The CDR3 sequence is 19 residues long. Losses at the gene ends were 0 bases for V and 5 bases for J; bases not matched to a gene: 12. Germline V gene lookup returns CDR1 SGDLS and CDR2 YYNGEE. The CDR3 bases are TGTGCCAGCAGCGTAGGTAAAGGACTAGCGGGAGGAATATGGGAGACCCAGTACTTC. It specifies CASSVGKGLAGGIWETQYF.

The J gene is TRBJ2-5, the V gene TRBV5-4; 10 bases fit TRBD2. This CDR3 contains 15 residues. V trimming: 0 bases; J trimming: 5 bases; junction bases outside the gene matches: 4. The V gene's germline CDR1 is SGHNT and CDR2 YYREEE (reference sequence). CDR3: CASSLELAGAETQYF. DNA of the CDR3: TGTGCCAGCAGCTTGGAGCTAGCGGGAGCTGAGACCCAGTACTTC.

V usage is TRBV4-3 and J usage is TRBJ2-1, with D unresolved. The germline CDR1 and CDR2 sequences are LGHNA and YSLEER. The length of the CDR3 is 15 residues. Trimming took off 0 bases at V and 7 bases at J, with 13 bases between the two ends. As DNA, the CDR3 is TGCGCCAGCAGCCAAGATCAAAGCCCTGCAAATGAGCAGTTCTTC. Translation: CASSQDQSPANEQFF.

V is TRBV2 and J is TRBJ2-7, with 9 nucleotides matching TRBD2. CDR3 length: 18 residues. Germline CDR1 is SNHLY and CDR2 is FYNNEI. V lost 6 bases to trimming and J lost 3 bases; unmatched junction nucleotides: 18. CDR3 residues: CASRTSGDSGSNFYEQYF. CDR3 nucleotide sequence: TGTGCCAGCAGGACGTCGGGGGATAGCGGGAGCAATTTCTACGAGCAGTACTTC.

This sequence joins TRBV9 and TRBJ1-1; the match to TRBD1 covers 7 bases. This CDR3 has 14 residues. V was clipped by 4 bases and J by 3 bases; unmatched bases: 6. Germline V gene lookup returns CDR1 SGDLS and CDR2 YYNGEE. The CDR3: CASSPGTVDTEAFF. The CDR3 coding sequence is TGTGCCAGCAGCCCTGGGACAGTTGACACTGAAGCTTTCTTT. Full variable domain (rest looked up from reference TRBV9 and TRBJ1-1): DSGVTQTPKHLITATGQRVTLRCSPRSGDLSVYWYQQSLDQGLQFLIQYYNGEERAKGNILERFSAQQFPDLHSELNLSSLELGDSALYFCASSPGTVDTEAFFGQGTRLTVV.